This T cell receptor beta chain was profiled in a study of blood T cell repertoires in COVID-19. Background on the study: Italy, Spain and the United States were the sources of the convalescent and acute COVID-19 samples.

Germline lookup yields CDR1 MNHEY and CDR2 SMNVEV (reference sequence). Trimming cost V 0 bases and J 4 bases, with 7 bases left between them. The CDR3 length is 14 residues. The method was immunoSEQ multiplex PCR; TCRdb's version includes in-frame clones alone and lacks a portion of them. The profile covers approximately 89,000 clones, with around 92% appearing a single time and around 6% taken by the ten largest. The material sequenced was peripheral blood. The J gene is TRBJ1-5, the V gene TRBV27, with a tentative D call TRBD1 (6 bases). The source is a woman aged 60-75 years with active COVID-19. CDR3 amino acids: CASSLSGGNQPQHF. The CDR3 bases are TGTGCCAGCAGTTTATCAGGGGGAAATCAGCCCCAGCATTTT.